Following are 29 T cell receptor beta chains from one sample sequenced in a study of blood T cell repertoires in COVID-19. Measured with immunoSEQ multiplex PCR; TCRdb has only the in-frame clones, and not every one. The table shows roughly 98,000 clones, with about 82% occurring only once. The sequencing sample was made of peripheral blood. These receptors were obtained from a woman in her 70s with active or convalescent COVID-19.

The chain joins TRBV7-2 to TRBJ2-5, with 7 bases that match TRBD1. Trimming cost V 6 bases and J 2 bases; bases outside gene matches: 3. Germline V CDR1 and CDR2: SGHTA, FQGNSA. The CDR3 totals 13 residues. The CDR3 sequence is CASRLQGQETQYF. The CDR3 DNA is TGTGCCAGCAGGTTACAGGGGCAAGAGACCCAGTACTTC.

The rearrangement joins TRBV6-2 or TRBV6-3 to TRBJ2-7; 13 nucleotides agree with TRBD2. Germline trimming cut 2 bases from V and 4 bases from J; bases unmatched to any gene: 5. The CDR3 consists of 16 residues. CDR1 and CDR2 from the germline V gene are MNHEY and SVGEGT. This chain's CDR3 is CASSYGTSGVLYEQYF. In DNA form, the CDR3 reads TGTGCCAGCAGTTACGGGACTAGCGGGGTGTTGTACGAGCAGTACTTC.

The chain uses TRBV14 and TRBJ2-5; D not certain. CDR1 and CDR2 (germline): SGHDN, FVKESK. V lost 0 bases and J 2 bases, leaving 10 bases between the germline ends. CDR3 size: 15 residues. The CDR3: CASSQDLSRQETQYF. Written as DNA, the CDR3 is TGTGCCAGCAGCCAAGATCTGTCCAGGCAAGAGACCCAGTACTTC.

The rearrangement links TRBV4-2 to TRBJ2-2; D call uncertain. Germline CDR1 LGHNA, CDR2 YNFKEQ. The CDR3 runs to 16 residues. Trimming took off 0 bases at V and 2 bases at J, with 10 bases between the two ends. CDR3 bases: TGTGCCAGCAGCCAAGATGAGGCACCTAACACCGGGGAGCTGTTTTTT. It is translated as CASSQDEAPNTGELFF.

This chain joins TRBV27 and TRBJ2-7, with 10 bases matching TRBD1. Germline V gives CDR1 MNHEY, CDR2 SMNVEV (reference sequence). The CDR3 sequence is 18 residues long. V trimming: 0 bases; J trimming: 3 bases; junction bases outside the gene matches: 11. Here the CDR3 reads CASSLSPPSWTGGYEQYF. The CDR3 DNA sequence: TGTGCCAGCAGTTTATCACCGCCTTCTTGGACAGGGGGCTACGAGCAGTACTTC.

The V gene is TRBV6-5, the J gene TRBJ2-4; a possible D gene is TRBD1 (5 bases). V was pared by 7 bases and J by 7 bases, with 11 bases between. CDR1 and CDR2 (germline): MNHEY, SVGAGI. The CDR3 loop spans 12 amino acids. The CDR3 DNA reads as TGTGCCAGCAAAAGAGACAGCAACATTCAGTACTTC. Its protein is CASKRDSNIQYF.

The chain has TRBV4-3 and TRBJ2-5; D perhaps matches TRBD2 (6 bases). Germline CDR1 is LGHNA and CDR2 is YSLEER. CDR3 length: 15 residues. Trimming shortened V by 0 bases and J by 7 bases, and 15 bases separated the two germline ends. CDR3 bases: TGCGCCAGCAGCCAAGATTGGGGGGAAGGCAGGACCCAGTACTTC. Its translation: CASSQDWGEGRTQYF.

This clone was seen only once. The V call is TRBV4-2, the J call TRBJ2-5; D is perhaps TRBD2 (7 bases). V lost 7 bases and J 2 bases, leaving 11 bases between the germline ends. The germline CDR1 and CDR2 sequences are LGHNA and YNFKEQ. This CDR3 spans 13 amino acids. CDR3: CASKGGGQETQYF. CDR3 nucleotide sequence: TGTGCCAGCAAGGGAGGGGGGCAAGAGACCCAGTACTTC.

The chain uses TRBV3-1 (or the pseudogene TRBV3-2) and TRBJ1-2, with D unclear. The CDR3 runs 12 residues. From germline, CDR1 is LGHDT and CDR2 YNNKEL (reference sequence). V lost 0 bases and J lost 8, with 7 bases in between. Written as DNA, the CDR3 is TGTGCCAGCAGCCAAGATGCGGGGGGCTACACCTTC. It encodes CASSQDAGGYTF.

V and J are TRBV5-1 and TRBJ1-1; D gene ambiguous. The CDR3 has 13 residues. The V and J ends lost 4 bases and 4 bases respectively, with 11 bases between them. Germline values: CDR1 SGHRS, CDR2 YFSETQ. CDR3 loop: CASSTLEVTEAFF. As DNA, the CDR3 is TGCGCCAGCAGCACCCTTGAGGTCACTGAAGCTTTCTTT.

The V gene is TRBV5-4, the J gene TRBJ1-2; D ambiguous. Trimming cost V 7 bases and J 8 bases, with 6 bases left between them. This CDR3 comprises 9 residues. CDR1 is SGHNT, CDR2 YYREEE, per germline (reference sequence). CDR3 nucleotide sequence: TGTGCCAGCTACATGGGCTACACCTTC. Amino acid sequence: CASYMGYTF.

The gene calls are TRBV7-2 and TRBJ1-4, with 7 bases fitting TRBD1. This CDR3 contains 15 residues. Trimming at V came to 5 bases and at J to 7 bases, leaving 10 bases not matched to a gene. Per the germline V gene, CDR1 is SGHTA and CDR2 is FQGNSA. Here the CDR3 reads CASSPRRDRFEKLFF. As DNA, the CDR3 is TGTGCCAGCAGCCCCCGCCGGGACAGATTTGAAAAACTGTTTTTT.

This chain uses TRBV7-2 with TRBJ1-1; TRBD1 matches 8 bases. Germline CDR1 SGHTA, CDR2 FQGNSA. The V and J ends lost 5 bases and 4 bases, in that order; junction bases with no gene match: 6. The CDR3 has 14 amino acids. The CDR3 DNA follows: TGTGCCAGCAGCCCCGGACAGGGTACCACTGAAGCTTTCTTT. Translated, it gives CASSPGQGTTEAFF. Supplemented by reference TRBV7-2 and TRBJ1-1, the full variable domain reads GAGVSQSPSNKVTEKGKDVELRCDPISGHTALYWYRQSLGQGLEFLIYFQGNSAPDKSGLPSDRFSAERTGGSVSTLTIQRTQQEDSAVYLCASSPGQGTTEAFFGQGTRLTVV.

This clone was seen at least ten times. V usage is TRBV4-3 and J usage is TRBJ1-5; weak D call: TRBD1 (5 bases). V lost 0 bases and J lost 6, with 12 bases in between. The germline gives CDR1 LGHNA, CDR2 YSLEER. The CDR3 totals 15 residues. CDR3 sequence reads: CASSQEVRASQPQHF. The CDR3 region has the DNA TGCGCCAGCAGCCAAGAAGTCAGGGCGAGTCAGCCCCAGCATTTT.

This CDR3 is CASSTGTGSDYGYTF. The CDR3 DNA reads as TGTGCCAGCAGCACGGGGACAGGCAGCGACTATGGCTACACCTTC. The genes are TRBV4-2 and TRBJ1-2; TRBD1 aligns across 8 bases. The length of the CDR3 is 15 residues. The junction had 8 bases not matched to a gene; V was cut back by 5 bases and J by 3 bases. Germline CDR1 is LGHNA and CDR2 is YNFKEQ.

This clone was detected once. The V and J genes are TRBV12-3 or TRBV12-4 and TRBJ2-7, with D perhaps TRBD2 (6 bases). The CDR3 loop spans 13 amino acids. Trimming left V 6 bases short and J 7 bases short, with 16 bases between. The chain's CDR3 is CASSPPPGDEQYF. CDR3 DNA sequence: TGTGCCAGCAGCCCCCCGCCGGGGGATGAGCAGTACTTC.

The chain joins TRBV7-8 to TRBJ2-6, with a possible D match to TRBD2 (6 bases). Germline lookup yields CDR1 SGHVS and CDR2 FQNEAQ. This CDR3 has 17 amino acids. Trimming removed 2 bases from V and 0 bases from J, with 11 bases in between. CDR3 nucleotides: TGTGCCAGCAGCTTATGGCGGGGTAGCTCTGGGGCCAACGTCCTGACTTTC. Residues: CASSLWRGSSGANVLTF.

V and J are TRBV5-1 and TRBJ2-3, with 9 bases fitting TRBD2. The CDR3 has 16 residues. Germline CDR1 is SGHRS and CDR2 is YFSETQ. The ends lost 3 bases at V and 0 bases at J; junction bases unmatched: 5. CDR3 residues: CASSSSSGTSTDTQYF. For the CDR3, the DNA is TGCGCCAGCAGCTCATCTAGCGGGACTAGCACAGATACGCAGTATTTT.

This chain links TRBV29-1 with TRBJ2-3; possible D gene TRBD2, 5 bases. Germline V gene data show CDR1 as SQVTM and CDR2 as ANQGSEA. V lost 7 bases and J 6 bases, leaving 11 bases between the germline ends. The length of the CDR3 is 11 residues. The CDR3 here is CSALLGDTQYF. The CDR3 DNA reads TGCAGCGCCCTACTAGGGGATACGCAGTATTTT.

This clone occurred a few times. V gene TRBV3-1 (or the pseudogene TRBV3-2) combines with J gene TRBJ2-3, with 9 bases that match TRBD2. With 1 base clipped from V and 0 bases from J, the junction kept 8 bases outside the gene matches. The germline V gene has CDR1 LGHDT and CDR2 YNNKEL (reference sequence). CDR3 length: 18 residues. CDR3 in amino acids: CASSQGARGGPSTDTQYF. In nucleotides, the CDR3 is TGTGCCAGCAGCCAAGGGGCGCGGGGGGGCCCTAGCACAGATACGCAGTATTTT.

J is TRBJ1-1 and V is TRBV18, with TRBD1 as a possible D gene (6 bases). CDR3 length equals 12 residues. With 3 bases removed from V and 7 bases from J, the gap between germline ends came to 9 bases. Germline V gene sequence: CDR1 KGHSH, CDR2 LQKENI. This CDR3 is CASSPTDSEAFF. CDR3 DNA sequence: TGTGCCAGCTCACCCACGGACAGTGAAGCTTTCTTT.

The chain links TRBV24-1 to TRBJ2-7; 7 positions match TRBD1. The V segment lost 0 bases and the J segment 5 bases; nucleotides outside the gene matches: 3. This CDR3 region has 14 residues. Germline CDR1 and CDR2: KGHDR and SFDVKD. The CDR3 sequence is CATSDLQGVHEQYF. The CDR3 DNA reads TGTGCCACCAGTGATTTGCAGGGGGTCCACGAGCAGTACTTC.

This sequence joins TRBV4-1 and TRBJ1-1; D is undetermined. V dropped 0 bases and J dropped 2 bases, with 4 bases sitting between them. Per germline, CDR1 MGHRA and CDR2 YSYEKL. CDR3 size: 13 residues. The CDR3 DNA reads as TGCGCCAGCAGCCAAGAAACAAACACTGAAGCTTTCTTT. This encodes CASSQETNTEAFF.

V gene TRBV4-3 combines with J gene TRBJ1-3; the D gene is possibly TRBD1 (5 bases). The ends were cut back, 0 bases at V and 6 bases at J, with 9 bases in the middle. The CDR3 length is 14 residues. Germline-derived CDR1 and CDR2 are LGHNA and YSLEER. The CDR3 DNA is TGCGCCAGCAGCCAAGATCTAGGGGCAAACACCATATATTTT. Protein sequence: CASSQDLGANTIYF.

A few counts support this clone. The J gene is TRBJ1-1, the V gene TRBV23-1, with 9 bases fitting TRBD1. TRBV23-1 has ORF status, its function being uncertain. V trimming: 4 bases; J trimming: 4 bases; junction bases outside the gene matches: 13. CDR3 length: 17 amino acids. The CDR3: CASSPPGQGRLRTEAFF. CDR3 nucleotide sequence: TGCGCCAGCAGTCCTCCGGGACAGGGCCGCTTGCGCACTGAAGCTTTCTTT.

The rearrangement links TRBV3-1 (or the pseudogene TRBV3-2) to TRBJ2-7, with D possibly TRBD1 on 6 matching bases. There are 13 residues in the CDR3. Trimming cost V 4 bases and J 6 bases, with 13 bases left between them. Germline CDR1 is LGHDT and CDR2 is YNNKEL (reference sequence). CDR3 nucleotides: TGTGCCAGCAGCCCACCGGGACACGGCGAGCAGTACTTC. Translation gives CASSPPGHGEQYF.

This clone was seen a handful of times. J is TRBJ2-1 and V is TRBV5-4; D might be TRBD1 (5 bases). Germline values: CDR1 SGHNT, CDR2 YYREEE (reference sequence). With 4 bases removed from V and 1 base from J, the gap between germline ends came to 12 bases. The CDR3 covers 15 residues. The CDR3 loop is CASSPMQGSYNEQFF. CDR3 DNA: TGTGCCAGCAGCCCCATGCAGGGATCCTACAATGAGCAGTTCTTC.

The J gene is TRBJ1-5, the V gene TRBV19, with D unclear. Germline CDR1 and CDR2: LNHDA and SQIVND (reference sequence). The CDR3 consists of 17 residues. V lost 1 base and J lost 1, with 14 bases in between. CDR3 residues: CASSIGGFGLSNQPQHF. CDR3 DNA: TGTGCCAGTAGTATAGGAGGGTTTGGTTTGAGCAATCAGCCCCAGCATTTT.

CDR3 protein: CATSDTTGSQETQYF. The DNA of the CDR3 is TGTGCCACCAGTGATACGACAGGATCTCAAGAGACCCAGTACTTC. The chain uses TRBV24-1 and TRBJ2-5; D perhaps matches TRBD1 (6 bases). This CDR3 has 15 residues. CDR1 and CDR2 (germline): KGHDR, SFDVKD. V lost 3 bases and J 2 bases, leaving 12 bases between the germline ends.